The next 22 T cell receptor beta chains were all read from a single sample in a study of T cell responses to AZD1222 COVID-19 vaccine. Assay: immunoSEQ multiplex PCR; the TCRdb copy retains only in-frame clones and omits some. The sample has about 100,000 clones, roughly 91% seen once. The sample here was peripheral blood, taken on day 0 of AZD1222 vaccination. Source of these receptors: an adult in good health.

The V call is TRBV18, the J call TRBJ2-7, with no clear D. Trimming pared 5 bases from V and 3 bases from J, leaving 17 bases between. This CDR3 has 15 residues. Germline values: CDR1 KGHSH, CDR2 LQKENI. CDR3: CASSGAGPGYYEQYF. DNA for the CDR3: TGTGCCAGCTCAGGCGCCGGGCCCGGATACTACGAGCAGTACTTC.

The chain employs TRBV6-4 and TRBJ1-1; TRBD1 matches 8 bases. The ends lost 7 bases at V and 4 bases at J; junction bases unmatched: 8. Germline V gives CDR1 MRHNA, CDR2 SNTAGT. The CDR3 sequence is 14 residues long. For the CDR3, the DNA is TGTGCCAGCAAGGCAGACAGGGGCGTCACTGAAGCTTTCTTT. Its translation: CASKADRGVTEAFF.

The rearrangement joins TRBV11-2 to TRBJ2-2; D may correspond to TRBD1 or TRBD2 (5 bases each). Trimming removed 5 bases at V and 4 bases at J, with 20 bases between. The CDR3 extends over 17 amino acids. The V gene's germline CDR1 is SGHAT and CDR2 FQNNGV. This chain's CDR3 is CASSGREYYAGTGELFF. The CDR3 DNA is TGTGCCAGCAGCGGCAGGGAGTATTACGCGGGCACCGGGGAGCTGTTTTTT. The whole variable domain, filled in from reference TRBV11-2 and TRBJ2-2, reads EAGVAQSPRYKIIEKRQSVAFWCNPISGHATLYWYQQILGQGPKLLIQFQNNGVVDDSQLPKDRFSAERLKGVDSTLKIQPAKLEDSAVYLCASSGREYYAGTGELFFGEGSRLTVL.

CDR3 in amino acids: CASSPEGGRGTGELFF. CDR3 in DNA: TGTGCCAGCAGCCCAGAGGGCGGGAGGGGCACCGGGGAGCTGTTTTTT. The chain couples TRBV11-3 to TRBJ2-2, with 9 bases lining up with TRBD2. The CDR3 extends over 16 amino acids. The germline V gene has CDR1 SGHNT and CDR2 YENEEA. Trimming at V came to 5 bases and at J to 4 bases, leaving 8 bases not matched to a gene.

The J gene is TRBJ2-1, the V gene TRBV19; 9 bases fit TRBD2. CDR3 length: 15 amino acids. With V trimmed by 6 bases and J by 8 bases, 11 bases remained unmatched. Per germline, CDR1 LNHDA and CDR2 SQIVND (reference sequence). CDR3 nucleotides: TGTGCCAGTAGCCCTACGGGGGCGGGAGGGGATGAGCAGTTCTTC. Its protein is CASSPTGAGGDEQFF.

The rearrangement links TRBV11-2 to TRBJ2-5; 7 nucleotides agree with TRBD1. The junction had 2 bases not matched to a gene; V was cut back by 4 bases and J by 3 bases. The CDR3 spans 13 residues. In germline, CDR1 is SGHAT, CDR2 FQNNGV. Here the CDR3 reads CASSWGQKETQYF. Written as DNA, the CDR3 is TGTGCCAGCAGCTGGGGACAGAAAGAGACCCAGTACTTC.

The chain joins TRBV7-8 to TRBJ1-5, with 7 bases matching TRBD1. CDR1 is SGHVS and CDR2 is FQNEAQ in the germline V gene. The CDR3 runs to 20 residues. The trim removed 1 base at V and 4 bases at J, leaving 19 bases unmatched. The CDR3 DNA reads as TGTGCCAGCAGCTTAGGAAAAGTTACCGGGACAGAGTTCTTTAATCAGCCCCAGCATTTT. Protein sequence: CASSLGKVTGTEFFNQPQHF.

The chain joins TRBV7-9 to TRBJ2-1; weak D call: TRBD2 (5 bases). The V gene lost 5 bases and the J gene lost 6 bases, with 11 bases spanning the gap. The CDR3 covers 13 residues. CDR1 and CDR2 (germline): SEHNR, FQNEAQ (reference sequence). The CDR3 nucleotides are TGTGCCAGCAGCGGAGGCCTATTCAATGAGCAGTTCTTC. It translates to CASSGGLFNEQFF.

V gene TRBV25-1 combines with J gene TRBJ2-3; TRBD1 matches 7 bases. Germline CDR1 and CDR2: MGHDK and SYGVNS. V dropped 3 bases and J dropped 2; count of bases not matched to a gene: 8. This CDR3 is built from 16 residues. This CDR3 reads CASSDFSGQFTDTQYF. CDR3 DNA sequence: TGTGCCAGCAGTGATTTTTCGGGACAGTTCACAGATACGCAGTATTTT.

The chain carries TRBV5-1 and TRBJ1-4, with TRBD1 matching 10 bases. This CDR3 contains 15 residues. CDR1 is SGHRS and CDR2 is YFSETQ in the germline V gene. With 4 bases clipped from V and 7 bases from J, the junction kept 7 bases outside the gene matches. Written as DNA, the CDR3 is TGCGCCAGCAGCGCGACAGGGGGCGGGAGTGAAAAACTGTTTTTT. The encoded protein is CASSATGGGSEKLFF.

The chain employs TRBV10-3 and TRBJ1-6, with a tentative D call TRBD1 (5 bases). The germline gives CDR1 ENHRY, CDR2 SYGVKD. Trimming took 10 bases from V and 2 from J, leaving 9 bases between them. The CDR3 consists of 13 residues. CDR3 nucleotide sequence: TGTGCCACCCAGACAGCCTATAATTCACCCCTCCACTTT. It translates to CATQTAYNSPLHF.

This chain links TRBV5-1 with TRBJ1-4; D remains ambiguous. V was shortened by 2 bases and J by 8 bases, with 10 bases between the two germline ends. CDR1 and CDR2 from the germline V gene are SGHRS and YFSETQ. This CDR3 comprises 13 residues. CDR3 sequence reads: CASSFFEKEKLFF. The CDR3 DNA sequence: TGCGCCAGCAGCTTCTTTGAGAAGGAAAAACTGTTTTTT.

The chain carries TRBV28 and TRBJ1-5; 8 bases line up with TRBD1. The germline V gene encodes CDR1 MDHEN and CDR2 SYDVKM. J was trimmed by 0 bases and V by 2 bases; bases with no gene match: 6. The CDR3 is 17 residues long. In nucleotides, the CDR3 is TGTGCCAGCAGTTTACAGGGACAGGCGTATAGCAATCAGCCCCAGCATTTT. Protein: CASSLQGQAYSNQPQHF.

V gene TRBV27 combines with J gene TRBJ2-4; D is uncertain. Germline loops: CDR1 MNHEY, CDR2 SMNVEV (reference sequence). Trimming took 1 base from V and 0 from J, leaving 7 bases between them. The CDR3 is 15 residues long. CDR3 protein: CASSLYSLAKNIQYF. The CDR3 nucleotides are TGTGCCAGCAGTTTATACAGTCTAGCCAAAAACATTCAGTACTTC.

V is TRBV12-3 or TRBV12-4 and J is TRBJ1-2; TRBD1 agrees at 7 bases. V shed 6 bases, J shed 10 bases, and the junction held 8 bases outside the gene matches. This CDR3 is 12 amino acids long. CDR3 DNA: TGTGCCAGCAGAATGGGACAGAACTACTACACCTTC. It specifies CASRMGQNYYTF.

The V and J genes are TRBV6-5 and TRBJ2-1; TRBD2 agrees at 8 bases. The CDR3 contains 13 residues. V was pared by 8 bases and J by 8 bases, with 8 bases of the junction left unmatched. Germline values: CDR1 MNHEY, CDR2 SVGAGI. DNA for the CDR3: TGTGCCAGCCTTCGGACCGGGGGGGATGAGCAGTTCTTC. This encodes CASLRTGGDEQFF.

The chain recombines TRBV19 with TRBJ2-3, with 15 positions matching TRBD2. V trimming: 6 bases; J trimming: 5 bases; junction bases outside the gene matches: 3. From germline, CDR1 is LNHDA and CDR2 SQIVND (reference sequence). This CDR3 comprises 15 residues. CDR3 sequence: CASREGLAGGDTQYF. Written as DNA, the CDR3 is TGTGCCAGTAGGGAGGGACTAGCGGGAGGAGATACGCAGTATTTT.

This CDR3 reads CSDGHPYEQYF. The CDR3 nucleotides read TGCAGTGACGGGCACCCCTACGAGCAGTACTTC. This chain uses TRBV20-1 with TRBJ2-7; no firm D call. V lost 7 bases to trimming and J lost 2 bases, with 9 bases between them. CDR3 length: 11 residues. CDR1 is DFQATT, CDR2 SNEGSKA, per germline (reference sequence).

The chain joins TRBV28 to TRBJ2-3; 9 bases line up with TRBD1. V lost 1 base and J lost 4; bases outside the gene matches: 6. Looked up from germline, CDR1 is MDHEN and CDR2 is SYDVKM. The CDR3 length is 16 residues. CDR3 amino acids: CASSLSGQGFADTQYF. The CDR3 DNA is TGTGCCAGCAGTTTATCGGGACAGGGCTTCGCAGATACGCAGTATTTT. The variable domain in full, completed from reference TRBV28 and TRBJ2-3, reads DVKVTQSSRYLVKRTGEKVFLECVQDMDHENMFWYRQDPGLGLRLIYFSYDVKMKEKGDIPEGYSVSREKKERFSLILESASTNQTSMYLCASSLSGQGFADTQYFGPGTRLTVL.

The V gene is TRBV7-9, the J gene TRBJ2-5; 8 bases agree with TRBD2. V shed 5 bases, J shed 4 bases, and the junction held 9 bases outside the gene matches. CDR1 SEHNR and CDR2 FQNEAQ come from the germline V gene (reference sequence). The CDR3 contains 15 residues. The chain's CDR3 is CASSNGTRWGETQYF. CDR3 in DNA: TGTGCCAGCAGCAACGGGACTAGGTGGGGAGAGACCCAGTACTTC.

This clone is medium-sized (0.01 to 0.1%) by share. The rearrangement uses TRBV18 and TRBJ2-7; 11 bases fit TRBD2. Germline CDR1 and CDR2: KGHSH and LQKENI. The CDR3 is 18 amino acids. With 2 bases clipped from V and 0 bases from J, the junction kept 9 bases outside the gene matches. CDR3 coding DNA: TGTGCCAGCTCACCAGCCGGGACTAGCGGAGGGAGCTCCTACGAGCAGTACTTC. Residues: CASSPAGTSGGSSYEQYF.

This chain joins TRBV28 and TRBJ1-6; the D gene is possibly TRBD1 (6 bases). Trimming cost V 6 bases and J 12 bases, with 21 bases left between them. The CDR3 is 15 amino acids. Germline V lookup: CDR1 MDHEN, CDR2 SYDVKM. The CDR3 coding sequence is TGTGCCAGCAGCCTAGGGGAGGGGGTAATTCGACCCCTCCACTTT. This gives the protein CASSLGEGVIRPLHF. Filled out from reference TRBV28 and TRBJ1-6, the complete variable domain reads DVKVTQSSRYLVKRTGEKVFLECVQDMDHENMFWYRQDPGLGLRLIYFSYDVKMKEKGDIPEGYSVSREKKERFSLILESASTNQTSMYLCASSLGEGVIRPLHFGNGTRLTVT.